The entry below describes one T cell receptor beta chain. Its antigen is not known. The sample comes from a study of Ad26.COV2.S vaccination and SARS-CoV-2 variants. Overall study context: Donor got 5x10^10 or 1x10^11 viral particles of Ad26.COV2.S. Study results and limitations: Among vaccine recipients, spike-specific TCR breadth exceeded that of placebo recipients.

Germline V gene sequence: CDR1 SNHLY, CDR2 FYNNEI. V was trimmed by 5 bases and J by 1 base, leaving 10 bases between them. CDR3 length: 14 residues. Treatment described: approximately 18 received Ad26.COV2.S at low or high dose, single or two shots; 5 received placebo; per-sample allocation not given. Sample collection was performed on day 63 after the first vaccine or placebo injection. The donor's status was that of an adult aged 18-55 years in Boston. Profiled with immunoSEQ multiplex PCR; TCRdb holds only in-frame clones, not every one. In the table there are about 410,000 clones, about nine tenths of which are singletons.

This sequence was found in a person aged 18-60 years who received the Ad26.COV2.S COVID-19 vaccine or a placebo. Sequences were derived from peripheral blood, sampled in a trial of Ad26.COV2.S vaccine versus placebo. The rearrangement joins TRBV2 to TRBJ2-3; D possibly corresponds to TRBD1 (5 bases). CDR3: CASSYRSRTDTQYF. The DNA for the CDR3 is TGTGCCAGCAGTTACAGGTCCCGCACAGATACGCAGTATTTT.